These 2 T cell receptor beta chains were sequenced from one sample in a study of technical replicates of blood from several donors. The data were produced by immunoSEQ multiplex PCR, yet TCRdb's version contains in-frame clones alone and is incomplete. This table has 50,000 to 70,000 clones, roughly nine tenths appearing once. The sample comprised PBMCs. The receptors here all came from a human donor in good health. Some clones in this sample may be carry-over from other donors' samples.

The J gene is TRBJ1-2, the V gene TRBV2; unclear D gene. Germline values: CDR1 SNHLY, CDR2 FYNNEI. Deletions cut 2 bases from V and 0 bases from J, with 7 bases between. CDR3 size: 14 residues. In nucleotides, the CDR3 is TGTGCCAGCAGTGAAACAGTCCCTAACTATGGCTACACCTTC. Its translation is CASSETVPNYGYTF.

This sequence joins TRBV9 and TRBJ2-1; TRBD1 agrees at 9 bases. Unmatched junction bases numbered 17, after V lost 2 bases and J lost 8 bases. The CDR3 is 18 residues long. Germline assignment: CDR1 SGDLS and CDR2 YYNGEE. CDR3 sequence reads: CASSVKSGQGIPRDEQFF. In DNA form, the CDR3 reads TGTGCCAGCAGCGTGAAGTCTGGACAGGGGATTCCTAGGGATGAGCAGTTCTTC.